The sequence of this TCR beta chain was determined in a study of blood T cell repertoires in COVID-19. Study summary: Spain, Italy and the United States supplied samples that represented acute and convalescent COVID-19.

Under the authors' procedure: By means of reference gene primer amplification, nucleated cell counts were estimated. Measured with immunoSEQ multiplex PCR; TCRdb has only the in-frame clones, and not every one. V and J calls and clone size come straight from that table; D and trimming were deduced from the DNA. The table includes 27,000 or so clones, 70% to 90% detected once. This clone occurred a few times. This CDR3 has 14 amino acids. Looked up from germline, CDR1 is PRHDT and CDR2 is FYEKMQ (reference sequence). Trimming removed 5 bases at V and 2 bases at J, with 10 bases between. This sequence originates from a man between 65 and 79 years old with active COVID-19. The sample comprised peripheral blood. The gene calls are TRBV13 and TRBJ1-3; no reliable D call. CDR3 sequence (DNA): TGTGCCAGCAGCCCGACCGGGACTGGAAACACCATATATTTT. This codes for CASSPTGTGNTIYF.